The present T cell receptor beta chain was sequenced within a study of T cell repertoires in cytomegalovirus infection. As for the study in general: Matching HLA type and CMV infection were both indicated by public TCR beta signatures.

TCRdb redid the calling of the reads with MiXCR, one entry per CDR3 protein. This sample has around 440,000 distinct CDR3 sequences, with roughly 10% found just once. The sample holds many counts of this clonotype. Its antigen is unidentified. V trimming: 4 bases; J trimming: 3 bases; junction bases outside the gene matches: 6. The CDR3 totals 15 residues. Findings and caveats of the study: Based on cumulative public TCR beta family frequency, carriers of CMV plus the relevant HLA were identified. HLA-C-restricted CMV clonotypes gave the most frequent clonotype in two of eight donors.

The clonotype originates from a human donor in good health (CMV status not recorded). Some clones in this sample may be carry-over from other donors' samples. Input material: PBMCs. This rearrangement joins TRBV12-3 or TRBV12-4 to TRBJ1-2, with 9 bases fitting TRBD1. The CDR3 sequence is CASSSSTGGDYGYTF. CDR3 DNA: TGTGCCAGCAGTTCCTCGACAGGGGGGGACTATGGCTACACCTTC.